This record covers a single T cell receptor beta chain. Profiled with immunoSEQ multiplex PCR; TCRdb holds only in-frame clones, not every one. The sample consists of around 220,000 clones, approximately 90% of them appearing once. The data originate from a study of blood T cell repertoires in COVID-19. Study-wide context: Some COVID-19 samples were acute and others convalescent; all came from the United States, Italy and Spain.

Trimming removed 3 bases from V and 8 bases from J; junction bases left unmatched: 15. Germline CDR1 and CDR2: SNHLY and FYNNEI. CDR3 size: 16 residues. This TCR came from a woman aged 18-30 years who had recovered from COVID-19. Sequences were obtained from PBMCs or T cells enriched from blood (not recorded which). The V call is TRBV2, the J call TRBJ1-2; 7 bases match TRBD1. The CDR3 region is CASSDYSQTGRGGYTF. CDR3 nucleotides: TGTGCCAGCAGTGATTATTCCCAGACAGGGAGAGGCGGCTACACCTTC.